The present entry profiles one TCR beta chain with its context. The target antigen is unknown. The RNA, 0.5 to 1 ug, was put through reverse transcription using random hexamers. TCRdb independently ran MiXCR on the immunoSEQ multiplex PCR reads; one entry per CDR3 protein. Of about 130,000 distinct CDR3 sequences in the sample, approximately 95% were seen once. The germline V gene has CDR1 DFQATT and CDR2 SNEGSKA (reference sequence). Trimming removed 8 bases from V and 4 bases from J, with 31 bases in between. The CDR3 covers 18 residues. It was negative isolation that provided the CD8+ and CD4+ T cells, whereas TEMRA cells were enriched by FACS. These data originate in a study of CD8 T cells in Susac syndrome. Looking at the study overall: The Susac syndrome patients that were sequenced included more than 5 with active disease and fewer than 10 in remission. Study-level results: It was acknowledged by the study that relatively few individuals were included in its TCR sequencing and HLA analysis.

The V gene is TRBV20-1, the J gene TRBJ2-3, with D tentatively TRBD2 (6 bases). The clonotype originates from a human donor with Susac syndrome. The sample taken for sequencing was CD8+ T cells from PBMCs. The CDR3 DNA reads as TGCAGTACCGAGCTGGGGGGAGAATCGAATCAAGGCTCAGATACGCAGTATTTT. Encoded protein: CSTELGGESNQGSDTQYF.